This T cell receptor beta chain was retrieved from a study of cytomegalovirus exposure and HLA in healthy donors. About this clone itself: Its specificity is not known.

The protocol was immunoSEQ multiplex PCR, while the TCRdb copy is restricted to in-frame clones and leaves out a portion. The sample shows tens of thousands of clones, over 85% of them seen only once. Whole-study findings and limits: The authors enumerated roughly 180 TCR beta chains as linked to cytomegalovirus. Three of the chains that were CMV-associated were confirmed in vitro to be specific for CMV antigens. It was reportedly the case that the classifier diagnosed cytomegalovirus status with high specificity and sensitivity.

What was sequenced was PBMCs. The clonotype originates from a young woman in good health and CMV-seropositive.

The CDR3 DNA sequence: TGTGCCAGCAGTGTGGACAGCTCTGGGGCCAACGTCCTGACTTTC. It specifies CASSVDSSGANVLTF. The rearrangement links TRBV6-4 to TRBJ2-6; a weak D match, TRBD1 (6 bases). V dropped 4 bases and J dropped 0 bases, with 7 bases sitting between them. From germline, CDR1 is MRHNA and CDR2 SNTAGT. This CDR3 region has 15 residues.